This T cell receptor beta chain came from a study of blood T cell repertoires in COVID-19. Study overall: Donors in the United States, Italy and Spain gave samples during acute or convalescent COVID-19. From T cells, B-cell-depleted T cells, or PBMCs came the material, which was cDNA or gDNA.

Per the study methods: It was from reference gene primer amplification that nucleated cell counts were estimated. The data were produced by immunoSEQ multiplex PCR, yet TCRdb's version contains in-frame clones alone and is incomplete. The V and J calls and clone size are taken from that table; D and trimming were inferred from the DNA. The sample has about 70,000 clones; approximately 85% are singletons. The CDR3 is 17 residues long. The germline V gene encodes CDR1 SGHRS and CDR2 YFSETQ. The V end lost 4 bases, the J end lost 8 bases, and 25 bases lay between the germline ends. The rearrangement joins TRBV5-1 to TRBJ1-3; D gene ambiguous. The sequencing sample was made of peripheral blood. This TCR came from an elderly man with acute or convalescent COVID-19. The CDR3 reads CASSGRTASLDTDTIYF. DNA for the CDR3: TGCGCCAGCAGCGGGCGAACGGCCAGTTTGGATACGGACACCATATATTTT.